Detailed here is one T cell receptor (beta chain). The data belong to a study of T cell repertoires in cytomegalovirus infection. One entry per CDR3 protein results from TCRdb running MiXCR on the reads. The data hold around 190,000 distinct CDR3 sequences, with 13% to 15% observed a single time. This CDR3 spans 15 amino acids. V lost 6 bases, J lost 5 bases, and 19 bases lay in between. Germline assignment: CDR1 MNHEY and CDR2 SVGAGI. The chain carries TRBV6-5 and TRBJ2-5, with a weak D call TRBD1 (5 bases). Input material: PBMCs. The sequence came from a human donor in good health (CMV status not recorded). Some clones in this sample may be carry-over from other donors' samples. CDR3 in amino acids: CASSYDWGLWETQYF. The CDR3 DNA sequence: TGTGCCAGCAGCTATGACTGGGGCCTTTGGGAGACCCAGTACTTC.